One sample yielded the 28 T cell receptor beta chains listed below, sequenced in a study of T-cell reconstitution after alpha-beta-depleted transplantation in children. As it was prepared, the TCRbeta library received unique molecular identifiers. MiXCR, run by TCRdb on the PCR reads, gives a single entry per CDR3 protein. This table holds 500,000 to 600,000 distinct CDR3 sequences, more than 20% found once. The specimen comprised PBMCs, sampled before TCRalphabeta/CD19-depleted stem cell transplant. These receptors came from a boy under three years old with Wiskott-Aldrich syndrome, due to receive a stem cell transplant.

The CDR3 nucleotides read TGTGCCAGCAGCTTAGTGAATGAGCAGTACTTC. The encoded protein is CASSLVNEQYF. V usage is TRBV11-2 and J usage is TRBJ2-7, with D uncertain. Germline lookup yields CDR1 SGHAT and CDR2 FQNNGV. The CDR3 consists of 11 residues. Deletions cut 1 base from V and 7 bases from J, with 5 bases between.

This clonotype has more than one count but fewer than ten. V is TRBV5-1 and J is TRBJ1-5; D perhaps matches TRBD1 (5 bases). CDR1 and CDR2 from the germline V gene are SGHRS and YFSETQ. Between the trimmed V and J ends, which lost 2 bases and 4 bases, there was a span of 16 bases. This CDR3 is built from 16 residues. The CDR3 sequence is CASSFFPLGGNQPQHF. DNA for the CDR3: TGCGCCAGCAGCTTCTTCCCTCTTGGGGGAAATCAGCCCCAGCATTTT.

This chain connects TRBV7-3 to TRBJ2-5; 7 bases are a match to TRBD1. Germline V gene sequence: CDR1 SGHTA, CDR2 FQGTGA. V dropped 5 bases and J dropped 2; count of bases not matched to a gene: 8. CDR3 length equals 15 residues. CDR3 in DNA: TGTGCCAGCAGCACCCAAAGGGGGCCGCAAGAGACCCAGTACTTC. Its protein is CASSTQRGPQETQYF.

The chain combines TRBV5-5 with TRBJ2-7, with D perhaps TRBD1 or TRBD2 (5 bases each). Germline-derived CDR1 and CDR2 are SGHKS and YYEKEE (reference sequence). This CDR3 has 15 amino acids. The V end lost 4 bases, the J end lost 1 base, and 15 bases lay between the germline ends. This chain's CDR3 is CASSPSFWGSYEQYF. The CDR3 DNA sequence: TGTGCCAGCAGCCCGTCGTTTTGGGGGTCCTACGAGCAGTACTTC.

This clonotype has just a few counts. The V call is TRBV7-9, the J call TRBJ2-3, with D possibly called TRBD1 or TRBD2 (5 bases each). The ends were cut back, 2 bases at V and 2 bases at J, with 17 bases in the middle. Germline values: CDR1 SEHNR, CDR2 FQNEAQ (reference sequence). This CDR3 is built from 17 residues. The CDR3 DNA is TGTGCCAGCAGCTTACGCTATTTCCAGGGAGACACAGATACGCAGTATTTT. Translated, it gives CASSLRYFQGDTDTQYF.

The CDR3 sequence: CSAKGGADRTNSYEQYF. The CDR3 region has the DNA TGCAGTGCTAAAGGGGGCGCCGACAGGACAAATTCCTACGAGCAGTACTTC. The chain joins TRBV20-1 to TRBJ2-7; TRBD1 matches at 7 bases. Germline lookup yields CDR1 DFQATT and CDR2 SNEGSKA (reference sequence). Unmatched junction bases numbered 16, after V lost 4 bases and J lost 1 base. CDR3 length: 17 amino acids.

The V gene is TRBV5-1, the J gene TRBJ2-3, with 7 bases aligning to TRBD1. Germline assignment: CDR1 SGHRS and CDR2 YFSETQ. The CDR3 runs to 15 residues. J was trimmed by 0 bases and V by 5 bases; bases with no gene match: 6. The DNA of the CDR3 is TGCGCCAGCAGTTCTACGGGACAGAGCACAGATACGCAGTATTTT. This gives the protein CASSSTGQSTDTQYF.

The chain recombines TRBV29-1 with TRBJ2-5, with TRBD2 matching 8 bases. Per germline, CDR1 SQVTM and CDR2 ANQGSEA. V gave up 3 bases and J gave up 5 bases; unmatched junction bases: 8. CDR3 length: 14 amino acids. CDR3 sequence (DNA): TGCAGCGTTGAGGCCCGGGAGGGCCGGGAGACCCAGTACTTC. It is translated as CSVEAREGRETQYF.

The rearrangement uses TRBV27 and TRBJ2-1; 8 bases map to TRBD1. The CDR3 has 14 residues. Unmatched junction bases numbered 9, after V lost 8 bases and J lost 6 bases. Germline loops: CDR1 MNHEY, CDR2 SMNVEV (reference sequence). The CDR3 spells CASAQGTGFNEQFF. In DNA form, the CDR3 reads TGTGCCAGCGCACAAGGGACAGGCTTCAATGAGCAGTTCTTC.

This clonotype was counted a single time. This chain links TRBV6-1 with TRBJ1-4, with D uncertain. The V end was cut by 4 bases, the J end by 10 bases, with 16 bases between. The germline CDR1 and CDR2 sequences are MNHNS and SASEGT. The CDR3 length is 14 residues. CDR3 sequence reads: CASSGLLPESKLFF. For the CDR3, the DNA is TGTGCCAGCAGTGGACTCCTACCGGAATCAAAACTGTTTTTT.

This clonotype was seen a handful of times. V usage is TRBV5-1 and J usage is TRBJ2-3, with 13 nucleotides matching TRBD2. The V segment lost 4 bases and the J segment 1 base; nucleotides outside the gene matches: 3. The CDR3 has 16 residues. CDR1 is SGHRS and CDR2 is YFSETQ in the germline V gene. The CDR3 region has the DNA TGCGCCAGCAGCCAAGGACTAGCGGGAGGCACAGATACGCAGTATTTT. This encodes CASSQGLAGGTDTQYF.

This clonotype was observed a handful of times. V and J are TRBV20-1 and TRBJ2-1, with a weak D call TRBD2 (6 bases). The germline gives CDR1 DFQATT, CDR2 SNEGSKA (reference sequence). Trimming took 0 bases from V and 2 from J, leaving 11 bases between them. CDR3 length: 15 residues. CDR3 residues: CSARDLGGPYNEQFF. CDR3 nucleotides: TGCAGTGCTAGAGACCTCGGAGGGCCCTACAATGAGCAGTTCTTC.

V gene TRBV27 combines with J gene TRBJ2-1; D not certain. In germline, CDR1 is MNHEY, CDR2 SMNVEV (reference sequence). This CDR3 is 14 amino acids long. Deletions cut 4 bases from V and 1 base from J, with 8 bases between. The CDR3, as DNA: TGTGCCAGCAGTTACGAACTGTCCTACAATGAGCAGTTCTTC. It is translated as CASSYELSYNEQFF.

This chain connects TRBV5-1 to TRBJ2-7; D possibly uses TRBD1 or TRBD2 (5 bases each). V gave up 4 bases and J gave up 6 bases, with 17 bases separating them. CDR3 length equals 14 residues. Germline V gene data show CDR1 as SGHRS and CDR2 as YFSETQ. The CDR3 sequence is CASSPGTGGAEQYF. DNA for the CDR3: TGCGCCAGCAGCCCCGGGACCGGAGGAGCCGAGCAGTACTTC.

This clonotype came up a few times. The chain couples TRBV21-1 to TRBJ1-3. TRBV21-1 is classified as a pseudogene. CDR3 length: 12 amino acids. CDR3 protein: CASNCGGNTIYF. In nucleotides, the CDR3 is TGTGCCAGCAATTGTGGTGGAAACACCATATATTTT.

This clonotype turned up a few times. V usage is TRBV27 and J usage is TRBJ2-1, with D perhaps matching TRBD1 (6 bases). CDR1 and CDR2 (germline): MNHEY, SMNVEV (reference sequence). The CDR3 covers 15 residues. V was clipped by 5 bases and J by 2 bases, with 13 bases between them. CDR3: CASSQQGRPYNEQFF. As DNA, the CDR3 is TGTGCCAGCAGTCAACAGGGTCGGCCCTACAATGAGCAGTTCTTC.

This clonotype came up a few times. The rearrangement links TRBV5-1 to TRBJ1-1; D possibly corresponds to TRBD1 (5 bases). CDR1 is SGHRS, CDR2 YFSETQ, per germline. Deletions cut 4 bases from V and 4 bases from J, with 17 bases between. This CDR3 contains 15 residues. The CDR3 nucleotides are TGCGCCAGCAGCACCCTCTCGGGGGGGAGCACTGAAGCTTTCTTT. Its protein is CASSTLSGGSTEAFF.

This clonotype has just a few counts. A junction end diverges from the germline sequence, so it may reflect a read error. This sequence joins TRBV27 and TRBJ2-6; 7 bases are a match to TRBD1. The CDR3 has 16 amino acids. Germline CDR1 MNHEY, CDR2 SMNVEV (reference sequence). The CDR3 sequence is CASSFIGGNGANVLPF. CDR3 coding DNA: TGTGCCAGCAGTTTTATAGGGGGCAATGGGGCCAACGTCCTGCCTTTC.

The CDR3 nucleotides read TGCGCCAGCCTCAGCGGTCCCCCCGGCAATGAGCAGTTCTTC. This gives the protein CASLSGPPGNEQFF. The rearrangement links TRBV5-1 to TRBJ2-1; tentatively, D is TRBD2 (5 bases). The length of the CDR3 is 14 residues. The V end was cut by 7 bases, the J end by 6 bases, with 17 bases between. Germline assignment: CDR1 SGHRS and CDR2 YFSETQ.

This clonotype was counted a few times. This rearrangement joins TRBV18 to TRBJ1-6, with D possibly TRBD1 on 6 matching bases. Trimming pared 6 bases from V and 7 bases from J, leaving 16 bases between. Looked up from germline, CDR1 is KGHSH and CDR2 is LQKENI. The CDR3 consists of 15 residues. Here the CDR3 reads CASSETGTQNSPLHF. CDR3 coding DNA: TGTGCCAGCTCCGAAACCGGGACACAAAATTCACCCCTCCACTTT.

Regarding this clonotype: At one end the junction does not follow the germline gene, possibly because of a read error. This sequence joins TRBV29-1 and TRBJ1-1; 7 bases align to TRBD1. The CDR3 consists of 13 residues. Germline V CDR1 and CDR2: SQVTM, ANQGSEA. The CDR3 bases are TGCAGCGTGGAAGGACAGGCTCCCACTGAAGCTTTCTTT. This codes for CSVEGQAPTEAFF.

The table lists this clonotype with a few counts. V is TRBV14 and J is TRBJ2-5; weak D call: TRBD2 (6 bases). CDR1 is SGHDN and CDR2 is FVKESK in the germline V gene. The CDR3 runs to 15 residues. Trimming cost V 1 base and J 2 bases, with 11 bases left between them. For the CDR3, the DNA is TGTGCCAGCAGCCAAGGACGGGAGCAGCAAGAGACCCAGTACTTC. Its protein product is CASSQGREQQETQYF.

Only a few counts were recorded for this clonotype. This chain links TRBV24-1 with TRBJ2-5; D is unclear. CDR1 and CDR2 from the germline V gene are KGHDR and SFDVKD. The CDR3 runs 12 residues. V was cut by 4 bases and J by 5 bases, with 7 bases left in between. The CDR3 spells CATSDHGETQYF. The DNA of the CDR3 is TGTGCCACCAGTGACCATGGGGAGACCCAGTACTTC.

This clonotype was seen once. The V and J genes are TRBV5-1 and TRBJ2-1, with 11 bases that match TRBD1. V dropped 0 bases and J dropped 6; count of bases not matched to a gene: 11. The CDR3 sequence is 18 residues long. Germline CDR1 and CDR2: SGHRS and YFSETQ. DNA of the CDR3: TGCGCCAGCAGCTTGGAAGTTTTAGCCGGGACAGGGGGCAATGAGCAGTTCTTC. Protein sequence: CASSLEVLAGTGGNEQFF.

This chain uses TRBV5-1 with TRBJ2-5; D is unclear. The CDR3 covers 13 residues. Germline CDR1 and CDR2: SGHRS and YFSETQ. Deletions cut 2 bases from V and 3 bases from J, with 8 bases between. The CDR3 reads CASSFDGKETQYF. The CDR3 DNA is TGCGCCAGCAGCTTCGATGGGAAAGAGACCCAGTACTTC.

The DNA for the CDR3 is TGCGCCAGCAGCTTGGCCATCGCTAGCGGGAGGAAGCCAGATACGCAGTATTTT. Translating it yields CASSLAIASGRKPDTQYF. The rearrangement uses TRBV5-1 and TRBJ2-3, with 11 bases matching TRBD2. The CDR3 has 18 amino acids. Germline V gene sequence: CDR1 SGHRS, CDR2 YFSETQ. The junction had 10 bases not matched to a gene; V was cut back by 0 bases and J by 4 bases.

This clonotype was detected a few times. The chain uses TRBV30 and TRBJ1-2, with D possibly matching TRBD1 (5 bases). Per germline, CDR1 GTSNPN and CDR2 SVGIG (reference sequence). Trimming shortened V by 0 bases and J by 7 bases, and 15 bases separated the two germline ends. This CDR3 has 14 residues. The CDR3 DNA follows: TGTGCCTGGAGTGTACGGGCAGGGTGGTTTGGCTACACCTTC. Translation: CAWSVRAGWFGYTF.

This clonotype was found a few times. The CDR3 loop reads CAIGQSNQPQHF. CDR3 nucleotide sequence: TGTGCCATTGGACAGAGCAATCAGCCCCAGCATTTT. The rearrangement joins TRBV10-3 to TRBJ1-5, with D possibly being TRBD1 (6 bases). The CDR3 has 12 residues. V was trimmed by 9 bases and J by 1 base, leaving 7 bases between them. The germline V gene has CDR1 ENHRY and CDR2 SYGVKD.